This TCR beta chain was sequenced for a study of cytomegalovirus exposure and HLA in healthy donors (dated by TCRdb to 2017 to 2019). Regarding the research as a whole: In an earlier analysis of under 600 of the donors, under 300 Gb of sequence data and 90 million to 120 million unique TCR beta sequences from about 179 million T cells were reported. About 320 gigabases of sequencing data and approximately 85 million unique TCR sequences were included in an early release covering under 650 HLA-typed donors. Of the 300 to 450 genotyped donors, 75% to 85% were placed in the genetic ancestry cluster associated with self-reported Caucasian donors. The study aimed to test whether cataloging public T cell receptors could reveal signatures of past pathogen exposure. The study profiled the T cell repertoires of some 610 subjects by immunosequencing and related them to cytomegalovirus serostatus. In addition to the first cohort of approximately 650 subjects, a separate validation cohort of 130 or so different subjects was used. To predict cytomegalovirus infection status, the study combined high-throughput TCR immunosequencing, statistical association of individual TCRs with disease status, and machine learning. In a later analysis, previously published TCR beta repertoires from 500 to 750 donors were re-analyzed and high-resolution HLA genotyping was added so that TCR occurrence patterns could be studied. Rather than using new phenotypic data, the later analysis identified candidate immune exposures from TCR beta sequences and from how often those sequences occurred across donors. An earlier analysis of more than 450 of the donors used high-throughput TCR beta sequencing to judge whether each TCR beta V gene segment behaved as functional or pseudogenic. Donor age, sex, ethnicity and CMV serostatus were compiled alongside the repertoire data. A later genetic analysis used genome-wide SNP genotypes for about three fifths of the 666 donors, treating that subset as a discovery cohort. All discovery cohort repertoires had been generated on a single sequencing platform. HLA typing included class I and class II loci at four-digit resolution. The number of typed donors differed by locus: about 620-640 for A, B, C, DRB1 and DQB1; roughly 510 for DQA1; some 610 for DPA1; and 450 to 480 for DPB1. Four or five DR-DQ haplotypes were treated as single units for association and clustering because of strong linkage in the cohort. Across about 370 genotyped donors of the cohort, an average of 235,054 unique TCR beta nucleotide sequences per donor were sequenced, and approximately 19% of those sequences were non-productive.

Sequences SGHDT (CDR1) and YYEEEE (CDR2) are obtained from the germline V gene. V loses 0 bases at its end and J loses 2 bases; junction bases beyond the gene matches: 6. The CDR3 runs 18 amino acids, cysteine and phenylalanine included. The sequence is cut down to CDR3 DNA, 54 bases in frame from base 1. This clone was detected once. This receptor's antigen is unknown. No base quality values were provided; no much bigger clone lies one nucleotide off. Broader findings and caveats from the paper: According to a later genetic analysis, donors in an Asian-associated ancestry cluster had fewer N-insertions in productive TCRs than the approximately 670-donor mean. In the study, approximately 160 TCR beta chains were listed as associated with cytomegalovirus. For the cohort, immune exposure information was limited to CMV serostatus. Because counts were too low, 15 to 20 rarely observed V segments, including chromosome 9 orphons, were excluded from the earlier analysis of 587 of the donors. Specific HLA alleles were associated with 15,000 to 20,000 TCR beta sequences at a false discovery rate of 0.05 in a later analysis. Cytomegalovirus status was reported to be diagnosed by the classifier with high specificity and sensitivity in both the original and validation cohorts. Across donors, most TCR sequences were observed very rarely, whereas some public TCRs were present in many individuals. A further reported finding was that TCR beta sequences accurately predicted the HLA-A and HLA-B alleles for most subjects in the first cohort. Roughly uniform sequencing depth across donors was assumed in presence/absence analyses, although this assumption may not hold. Correlated functional status among segregating V segments might reflect linkage disequilibrium, but an unknown experimental factor could not be ruled out. In a later analysis, TCR association rates were found to vary across HLA loci, with the most associated TCRs seen for DRB1 alleles and the fewest for HLA-C alleles. Because the 87-base-pair reads could not distinguish some IMGT-functional V segments, including TRBV6-2 and TRBV6-3, those segments were excluded. According to a later analysis, most CMV-associated TCR beta chains appeared to be HLA-restricted, and the HLA associations seemed to be driven largely by CMV exposure. Because some donors lacked HLA typing at each locus, the association tests relied only on the typed subset. Strong co-occurrence of HLA alleles, especially DR and DQ, made assigning TCR associations to individual alleles difficult. In an earlier analysis of around 500 of the donors, most TCR beta V segments appeared in productive rearrangements about 87% or about 30% of the time, broadly matching IMGT annotations. In a later analysis, HLA-associated TCR beta chains were found to be more clonally expanded and to have lower generation probabilities than equally common non-associated chains. A few of the identified cytomegalovirus-associated TCR beta chains were confirmed in vitro to be specific for cytomegalovirus antigens. The authors suggested that the approach could potentially be extended to other disease states and immunological phenotypes. In this cohort, only TCR beta chains were sequenced, and detectable features were limited by the absence of alpha or paired-chain data. A group of highly shared sequence variants was considered likely to be a technical artifact of the sequencing pipeline. A later analysis reported that several top co-occurrence clusters appeared linked to parvovirus B19, influenza, CMV and Epstein-Barr virus. In a later genetic analysis, a missense DCLRE1C variant was associated with V-gene and J-gene trimming of TCR beta chains, and the association was replicated in an independent cohort.

The library was produced with the immunoSEQ multiplex PCR assay. A mixture of 60 forward primers for TCR Vbeta segments and 13 reverse primers for TCR Jbeta segments was used in the multiplex PCR. The CDR3 region of rearranged TCR beta genes was amplified from genomic DNA with a multiplex PCR assay. The Illumina HiSeq System was used to sequence the amplified TCR beta libraries as 87-base-pair reads. In the source study's methods: In a later analysis, around 80 million unique TCR beta chains were counted across the approximately 620 repertoires, and roughly 11 million of these chains were shared by at least two donors. Raw reads were error-corrected and collapsed into unique sequences by a nearest-neighbor algorithm in which closely related sequences were merged to remove PCR and sequencing errors. CDR3 sequences were aligned to IMGT reference sequences to assign V, D and J gene segments. For a sequence to be retained, a match of at least six nucleotides was required to both a V gene segment and a J gene segment. A rearrangement counted as productive if the CDR3 had no stop codons and remained in frame with V and J, and every other rearrangement counted as non-productive. CDR3 was defined by IMGT convention, running from the second conserved V-encoded cysteine to the conserved J-encoded phenylalanine. The earlier analysis of 500 to 600 of the donors excluded sequences that lacked an unambiguous match to a single V gene segment. In an earlier analysis of 587 of the donors, a V segment was called functional when productive rearrangements were above 56.7%, and segregating when the standard deviation between donors exceeded 5%. A statistical classification framework was built to diagnose cytomegalovirus status from the catalog of TCR beta chain sequences. In a later analysis, TCR nucleotide sequences were compared against IMGT/GENE-DB human TR gene sequences so that V and J genes could be assigned. In a later analysis, CDR3 sequences and most-parsimonious VDJ recombination scenarios were assigned using the TCRdist pipeline. A later analysis defined each TCR beta chain by its CDR3 amino acid sequence plus V-gene family, and excluded reads lacking a unique V-gene family. A later analysis removed 550 to 650 highly shared, low-generation-probability nucleotide sequences to deal with suspected cross-contamination and a sequencing artifact. A later analysis calculated a clonal expansion index for each public chain from normalized within-repertoire ranks of inferred template counts. In a later analysis, generation probabilities were computed using a VDJ recombination model fitted to out-of-frame rearrangements, and the results were checked against IGoR. In a later analysis, TCR-TCR, TCR-HLA and TCR-CMV co-occurrence was scored with hypergeometric tests, and a repertoire-size bias correction was applied to TCR pairs. False discovery rates were estimated in a later analysis by permuting HLA or CMV assignments 20 times. A later analysis grouped co-occurring TCRs with DBSCAN, adding TCRdist sequence similarity when clustering within HLA-allele-positive subsets. Repertoires with fewer than 30,000 or more than 120,000 public chains, plus five repertoires with anomalous nucleotide sharing, were excluded from co-occurrence clustering. TCRdb took this table from immuneACCESS and kept in-frame rearrangements with V and J called. Such tables lack part of the clones; where checked against another copy, unresolved V genes explain under half of the gap, and the rest is unexplained. The DNA was the basis for D and trimming; V, J and clone size are from that table. Recorded for this sample are approximately 130,000 clones; 75% to 85% of them occurred a single time. The ten largest clones represent approximately 9.1% of the sample.

The cohort was made up of about 610 healthy bone marrow donors. At the time of sampling, every cohort member was nominally healthy, though immune exposures that went unrecorded were likely present. The donor was CMV seropositive and belonged to the group of about 290 seropositive cohort members. A peripheral blood sample was provided by each donor, and peripheral blood mononuclear cells were used for TCR beta sequencing. Genomic DNA was extracted from the blood cell samples with the Qiagen DNeasy Blood Extraction Kit. The chain is made from TRBV5-6 and TRBJ2-1, with 12 middle bases fitting TRBD2. The sample taken for sequencing was PBMCs. The TCR originated in a woman between 45 and 65 years old in good health and CMV-seropositive. Read as DNA, the sequence is TGTGCCAGCAGCTTGGAACTAGCGGGGGGCCCTACCTACAATGAGCAGTTCTTC. Its translation is CASSLELAGGPTYNEQFF.